This entry lists 21 T cell receptor beta chains sequenced from one sample in a study of response to subunit inactivated influenza vaccine. TCRdb processed the RT-PCR reads anew with MiXCR; each CDR3 protein has one entry. The data contain about 570,000 distinct CDR3 sequences, 11% of them singletons. The data also belong to a second study, concerning T cells expressing NK-cell markers. This second study notes: Production of TCR beta cDNA relied on 5'RACE template switching with UMIs.

Sequencing used PBMCs from blood, obtained on the day of vaccination. These receptors were obtained from a man over 45 who received an inactivated influenza vaccine.

This clonotype showed up just a few times. With a much larger clone just one base away, this may be a read error. The chain links TRBV20-1 to TRBJ2-2; D not resolved. The CDR3 spans 12 residues. Trimming removed 2 bases from V and 4 bases from J, with 5 bases in between. CDR1 and CDR2 (germline): DFQATT, SNEGSKA (reference sequence). The CDR3 DNA reads TGCAGTGCTAGACACCCCACCGGGGAGCTGTTTTTT. Translating it yields CSARHPTGELFF.

This clonotype has more than one count but fewer than ten. The chain carries TRBV7-9 and TRBJ1-4, with 11 bases fitting TRBD1. The CDR3 is 16 amino acids. Losses at the gene ends were 5 bases for V and 2 bases for J; bases not matched to a gene: 4. CDR1 SEHNR and CDR2 FQNEAQ come from the germline V gene (reference sequence). The CDR3 region is CASSQGDRGTNEKLFF. Written as DNA, the CDR3 is TGTGCCAGCAGCCAAGGGGACAGGGGGACTAATGAAAAACTGTTTTTT.

The rearrangement joins TRBV11-2 to TRBJ2-3, with no clear D. The CDR3 is 14 residues long. CDR1 is SGHAT and CDR2 is FQNNGV in the germline V gene. V lost 1 base, J lost 4 bases, and 9 bases lay in between. This chain's CDR3 is CASSLGTQSDTQYF. The CDR3 region has the DNA TGTGCCAGCAGCTTAGGGACCCAATCAGATACGCAGTATTTT.

This clonotype was detected a few times. The V and J genes are TRBV15 and TRBJ2-5, with a possible D match to TRBD1 (6 bases). The CDR3 runs to 12 residues. V was cut by 0 bases and J by 14 bases, with 13 bases left in between. CDR1 is LNHNV, CDR2 YYDKDF, per germline (reference sequence). CDR3 bases: TGTGCCACCAGCAGAGATTTTGGGACAAGCTACTTC. Residues: CATSRDFGTSYF.

The table lists this clonotype with a few counts. V and J are TRBV10-3 and TRBJ2-1; 12 bases map to TRBD2. Germline trimming cut 3 bases from V and 8 bases from J; bases unmatched to any gene: 5. There are 15 residues in the CDR3. Germline-derived CDR1 and CDR2 are ENHRY and SYGVKD. CDR3 coding DNA: TGTGCCATCAGTGAAGGGACTAGCGGGCGGGATGAGCAGTTCTTC. This translates into CAISEGTSGRDEQFF.

This clonotype appeared many times. This chain joins TRBV28 and TRBJ1-2; D ambiguous. CDR1 is MDHEN and CDR2 is SYDVKM in the germline V gene. This CDR3 comprises 13 residues. Trimming took off 2 bases at V and 2 bases at J, with 6 bases between the two ends. This CDR3 reads CASSLRRNYGYTF. The CDR3 nucleotides are TGTGCCAGCAGTTTACGACGGAACTATGGCTACACCTTC.

This clonotype has more than one count but fewer than ten. The rearrangement joins TRBV15 to TRBJ1-1; D perhaps matches TRBD1 (6 bases). V dropped 3 bases and J dropped 0 bases, with 11 bases sitting between them. Germline CDR1 reads LNHNV; CDR2 reads YYDKDF (reference sequence). The CDR3 contains 15 residues. CDR3 nucleotide sequence: TGTGCCACCAGCAGTACAGGGAACTTGAACACTGAAGCTTTCTTT. Encoded protein: CATSSTGNLNTEAFF.

The V call is TRBV11-2, the J call TRBJ2-1; 10 bases agree with TRBD2. The length of the CDR3 is 16 residues. V gave up 7 bases and J gave up 3 bases; unmatched junction bases: 9. The germline V gene has CDR1 SGHAT and CDR2 FQNNGV. This chain's CDR3 is CASTRSGRPYYNEQFF. CDR3 DNA: TGTGCCAGCACCCGTAGCGGGAGGCCCTACTACAATGAGCAGTTCTTC.

V gene TRBV7-7 combines with J gene TRBJ1-6; no clear D gene. The CDR3 is 15 residues long. With 2 bases removed from V and 10 bases from J, the gap between germline ends came to 15 bases. Germline values: CDR1 SSHAT, CDR2 FNYEAQ (reference sequence). The DNA of the CDR3 is TGTGCCAGCAGCTTATATGGGAGATTGTGGTCACCCCTCCACTTT. Translation: CASSLYGRLWSPLHF.

The chain has TRBV11-2 and TRBJ2-1; D possibly corresponds to TRBD1 (6 bases). The V gene lost 1 base and the J gene lost 10 bases, with 11 bases spanning the gap. Germline CDR1 is SGHAT and CDR2 is FQNNGV. The CDR3 spans 13 residues. The CDR3 bases are TGTGCCAGCAGCTTAGCGGGACACTTCGAGCAGTTCTTC. Translating gives CASSLAGHFEQFF.

The table lists this clonotype with a few counts. The rearrangement uses TRBV5-1 and TRBJ2-7; TRBD1 might be the D (5 bases). The CDR3 extends over 14 amino acids. Trimming left V 3 bases short and J 1 base short, with 11 bases between. Germline lookup yields CDR1 SGHRS and CDR2 YFSETQ. CDR3 bases: TGCGCCAGCAGCTCGGTGCAGGGATCCTACGAGCAGTACTTC. Its translation: CASSSVQGSYEQYF.

This clonotype appeared a few times. The chain carries TRBV20-1 and TRBJ1-1; 7 bases line up with TRBD1. CDR3 size: 14 residues. Per the germline V gene, CDR1 is DFQATT and CDR2 is SNEGSKA (reference sequence). After removal of 0 bases from V and 6 bases from J, the junction contained 7 bases not matched to a gene. The CDR3 loop reads CSARDPLTGAEAFF. The CDR3 DNA follows: TGCAGTGCTAGAGATCCCCTTACAGGGGCTGAAGCTTTCTTT.

The chain uses TRBV4-1 and TRBJ1-5; a possible D gene is TRBD1 (6 bases). Between the trimmed V and J ends, which lost 5 bases and 0 bases, there was a span of 8 bases. This CDR3 has 14 amino acids. Germline V gene sequence: CDR1 MGHRA, CDR2 YSYEKL. The CDR3 DNA reads as TGCGCCAGCAGCTACAGGGATAGCAATCAGCCCCAGCATTTT. It specifies CASSYRDSNQPQHF.

The CDR3 is CSARASGGTFTDTQYF. CDR3 sequence (DNA): TGCAGTGCTAGAGCTAGCGGGGGGACTTTCACAGATACGCAGTATTTT. V and J are TRBV20-1 and TRBJ2-3; TRBD2 aligns across 11 bases. This CDR3 is 16 amino acids long. The germline gives CDR1 DFQATT, CDR2 SNEGSKA (reference sequence). V shed 1 base, J shed 2 bases, and the junction held 5 bases outside the gene matches.

The chain uses TRBV24-1 and TRBJ2-5; 7 positions match TRBD1. After removal of 1 base from V and 4 bases from J, the junction contained 11 bases not matched to a gene. The length of the CDR3 is 17 residues. CDR1 KGHDR and CDR2 SFDVKD come from the germline V gene. In DNA form, the CDR3 reads TGTGCCACCAGTGATTTCCGACAGGGCTTGGTGCGAGAGACCCAGTACTTC. Residues: CATSDFRQGLVRETQYF.

V is TRBV24-1 and J is TRBJ2-3, with D possibly being TRBD2 (6 bases). Germline V gives CDR1 KGHDR, CDR2 SFDVKD. This CDR3 contains 14 residues. The germline V and J ends were trimmed by 9 bases and 2 bases, with 14 bases remaining between them. In nucleotides, the CDR3 is TGTGCCACCGGATCAAGGACTACCACAGATACGCAGTATTTT. It codes for CATGSRTTTDTQYF.

This chain links TRBV4-2 with TRBJ2-3; TRBD2 matches 8 bases. The CDR3 is made up of 16 amino acids. In germline, CDR1 is LGHNA, CDR2 YNFKEQ. J gave up 4 bases and V 0 bases, and 6 bases lay outside the gene matches. The CDR3 loop is CASSQDYGAGADTQYF. Here the CDR3 DNA reads TGTGCCAGCAGCCAAGATTACGGAGCGGGGGCAGATACGCAGTATTTT.

This clonotype came up a few times. The rearrangement uses TRBV24-1 and TRBJ2-3, with no clear D. The germline gives CDR1 KGHDR, CDR2 SFDVKD. This CDR3 is 15 amino acids long. Trimming pared 3 bases from V and 8 bases from J, leaving 17 bases between. The CDR3: CATSDPSDGIGTQYF. DNA for the CDR3: TGTGCCACCAGTGATCCCTCGGACGGAATTGGTACGCAGTATTTT.

The CDR3 nucleotides read TGTGCCAGCAGTGAAGCCATAACGGGGGGGAACTACGAGCAGTACTTC. Its protein product is CASSEAITGGNYEQYF. The chain is built from TRBV2 and TRBJ2-7, with 8 nucleotides matching TRBD2. The CDR3 sequence is 16 residues long. Germline CDR1 is SNHLY and CDR2 is FYNNEI. With 0 bases clipped from V and 3 bases from J, the junction kept 7 bases outside the gene matches.

This clonotype was recorded a few times. The chain uses TRBV7-2 and TRBJ2-5; 13 bases align to TRBD2. Germline values: CDR1 SGHTA, CDR2 FQGNSA. Trimming removed 5 bases from V and 9 bases from J; junction bases left unmatched: 6. This CDR3 has 14 residues. In nucleotides, the CDR3 is TGTGCCAGCAGCCCCGGACTAGCGGGGGAGGCCCAGTACTTC. Translated: CASSPGLAGEAQYF.

The sample holds a few counts of this clonotype. The chain is built from TRBV5-1 and TRBJ1-3; D gene uncertain. The CDR3 extends over 15 amino acids. The ends were cut back, 0 bases at V and 4 bases at J, with 11 bases in the middle. Germline V gene sequence: CDR1 SGHRS, CDR2 YFSETQ. The CDR3 sequence: CASSLAWQDGNTIYF. The CDR3 DNA sequence: TGCGCCAGCAGCTTGGCTTGGCAGGACGGAAACACCATATATTTT.